This T cell receptor beta chain is drawn from a study of T cells after yellow fever vaccination. About the research overall: Any fraction with a low cell number was prepared using SMART-Seq v4 Ultra Low Input. Findings and limits, study-wide: Compared with primary, the secondary response was weaker and peaked at day 5, not 15. Only a minor proportion of clonotypes was detected across both CD4 and CD8 compartments.

The CDR3 loop spans 16 amino acids. After removal of 2 bases from V and 5 bases from J, the junction contained 11 bases not matched to a gene. Germline lookup yields CDR1 SEHNR and CDR2 FQNEAQ (reference sequence). TCRdb used MiXCR to reprocess the 5' RACE reads, holding one entry per CDR3 protein. The sample yields 510,000 or so distinct CDR3 sequences, roughly 21% seen once. This clonotype was counted a few times. What it binds is not known. This chain uses TRBV7-9 with TRBJ2-5, with 7 bases identical to TRBD2. This receptor was taken from a man aged 30 to 39 who received the YFV17D yellow fever vaccine. The source was PBMCs, collected 15 days after the yellow fever booster vaccination. CDR3 protein: CASSLPDWRRGETQYF. The CDR3 bases are TGTGCCAGCAGCTTACCAGACTGGCGGCGGGGGGAGACCCAGTACTTC.